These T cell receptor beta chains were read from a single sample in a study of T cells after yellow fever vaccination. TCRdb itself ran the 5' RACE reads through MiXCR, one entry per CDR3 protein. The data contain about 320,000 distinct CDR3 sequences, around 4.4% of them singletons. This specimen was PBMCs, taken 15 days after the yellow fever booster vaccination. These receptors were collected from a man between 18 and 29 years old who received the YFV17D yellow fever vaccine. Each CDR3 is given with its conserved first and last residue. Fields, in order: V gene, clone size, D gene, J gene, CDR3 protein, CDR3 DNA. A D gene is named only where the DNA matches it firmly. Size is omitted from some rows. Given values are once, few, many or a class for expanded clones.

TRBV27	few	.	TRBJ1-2	CASSFFPLNYGYTF	TGTGCCAGCAGTTTTTTCCCTTTGAACTATGGCTACACCTTC
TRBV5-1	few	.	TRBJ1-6	CASSFGDGSPLHF	TGCGCCAGCAGCTTCGGGGATGGGTCACCCCTCCACTTT
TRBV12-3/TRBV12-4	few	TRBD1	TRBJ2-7	CASPLGAGTGGPQYF	TGTGCCAGCCCCTTGGGGGCCGGGACAGGGGGTCCGCAGTACTTC
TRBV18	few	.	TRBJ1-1	CASSPRQSGPTTEAFF	TGTGCCAGCTCACCGAGACAGTCCGGGCCGACTACTGAAGCTTTCTTT
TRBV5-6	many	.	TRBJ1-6	CASSLRTEESPLHF	TGTGCCAGCAGCTTGAGGACTGAGGAATCACCCCTCCACTTT
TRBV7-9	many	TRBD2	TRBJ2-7	CASSLLAGDAYEQYF	TGTGCCAGCAGCTTACTAGCGGGGGACGCCTACGAGCAGTACTTC
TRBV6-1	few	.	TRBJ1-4	CASSEGSTTNEKLFF	TGTGCCAGCAGTGAGGGCAGTACAACTAATGAAAAACTGTTTTTT
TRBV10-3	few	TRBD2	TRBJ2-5	CAISGIALGTKLTLRETQYF	TGTGCCATCAGTGGAATCGCGCTTGGGACTAAACTCACCCTGCGAGAGACCCAGTACTTC
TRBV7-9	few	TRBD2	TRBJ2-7	CASRSPGLAGGSYEQYF	TGTGCCAGCAGATCCCCGGGACTAGCGGGGGGTTCCTACGAGCAGTACTTC
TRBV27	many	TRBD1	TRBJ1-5	CASSLRGTGPRASNQPQHF	TGTGCCAGCAGTTTAAGGGGGACAGGGCCCCGAGCATCCAATCAGCCCCAGCATTTT
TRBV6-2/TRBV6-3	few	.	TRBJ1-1	CASSVLGGGTEAFF	TGTGCCAGCAGCGTATTAGGGGGTGGAACTGAAGCTTTCTTT
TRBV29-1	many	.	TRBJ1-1	CSVEDGPSEAFF	TGCAGCGTTGAAGATGGCCCCAGTGAAGCTTTCTTT
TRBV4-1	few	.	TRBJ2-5	CASSQLLKGGGETQYF	TGCGCCAGCAGCCAACTCTTAAAAGGAGGGGGCGAGACCCAGTACTTC
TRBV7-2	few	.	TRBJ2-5	CASSLWDSEGETQYF	TGTGCCAGCAGCTTATGGGACTCCGAAGGGGAGACCCAGTACTTC
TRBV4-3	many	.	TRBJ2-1	CASSQVRKGFGNEQFF	TGCGCCAGCAGCCAAGTTCGTAAAGGGTTCGGCAATGAGCAGTTCTTC
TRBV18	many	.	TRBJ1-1	CASSPPSRTEAFF	TGTGCCAGCTCACCACCTTCGAGAACTGAAGCTTTCTTT
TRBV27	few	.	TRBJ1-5	CASSSPVRNQPQHF	TGTGCCAGCAGTTCTCCGGTTAGGAATCAGCCCCAGCATTTT
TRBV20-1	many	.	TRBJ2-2	CSAPHDTGELFF	TGCAGTGCTCCTCATGACACCGGGGAGCTGTTTTTT
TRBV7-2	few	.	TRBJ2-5	CASSSIRGETQYF	TGTGCCAGCAGCTCAATCAGGGGAGAGACCCAGTACTTC
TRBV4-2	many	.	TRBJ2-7	CASSQDPGAGAYEQYF	TGTGCCAGCAGCCAAGACCCTGGGGCAGGGGCCTACGAGCAGTACTTC
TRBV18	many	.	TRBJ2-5	CASSPGDQETQYF	TGCGCCAGCAGCCCAGGAGACCAAGAGACCCAGTACTTC
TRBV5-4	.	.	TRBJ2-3	CASSLEGQRKDTQYF	TGTGCCAGCAGCTTGGAAGGACAACGGAAAGATACGCAGTATTTT
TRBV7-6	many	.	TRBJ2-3	CASSETGDTQYF	TGTGCCAGCAGCGAGACCGGAGATACGCAGTATTTT
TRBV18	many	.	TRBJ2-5	CASSPREYQETQYF	TGTGCCAGCTCACCACGGGAGTACCAAGAGACCCAGTACTTC
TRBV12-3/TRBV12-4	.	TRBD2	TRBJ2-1	CASTWGRAVDEQFF	TGTGCCAGCACCTGGGGGAGGGCGGTGGATGAGCAGTTCTTC
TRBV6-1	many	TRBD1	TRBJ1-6	CASREGQGGSPLHF	TGTGCCAGCAGGGAGGGACAGGGTGGTTCACCCCTCCACTTT
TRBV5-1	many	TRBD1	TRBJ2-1	CASSSGQGNEQFF	TGCGCCAGCAGCTCAGGACAGGGCAATGAGCAGTTCTTC
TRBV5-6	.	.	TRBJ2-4	CASSWETAGRGKLAKNIQYF	TGTGCCAGCAGCTGGGAGACAGCAGGACGTGGAAAACTAGCCAAAAACATTCAGTACTTC
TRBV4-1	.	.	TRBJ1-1	CASSHDRTEINTEAFF	TGCGCCAGCAGCCACGATAGGACGGAAATAAACACTGAAGCTTTCTTT
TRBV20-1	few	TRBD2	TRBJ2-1	CSARGRAGSSYNEQFF	TGCAGTGCTAGAGGACGAGCGGGGAGCTCCTACAATGAGCAGTTCTTC
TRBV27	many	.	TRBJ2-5	CASMRRAVQQETQYF	TGTGCCAGCATGAGAAGAGCAGTACAACAAGAGACCCAGTACTTC
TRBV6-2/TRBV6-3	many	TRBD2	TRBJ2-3	CASSVVAGFPSTDTQYF	TGTGCCAGCAGTGTGGTAGCGGGGTTTCCTAGCACAGATACGCAGTATTTT
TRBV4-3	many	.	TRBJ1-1	CASSPLTGSNTEAFF	TGCGCCAGCAGTCCACTGACCGGGAGCAACACTGAAGCTTTCTTT
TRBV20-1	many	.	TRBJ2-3	CSLGGRTDTQYF	TGCAGCTTGGGGGGACGCACAGATACGCAGTATTTT
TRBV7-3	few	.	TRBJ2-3	CASSPRGWGTDTQYF	TGTGCCAGCAGCCCGCGGGGATGGGGCACAGATACGCAGTATTTT
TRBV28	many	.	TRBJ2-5	CASSLYDRVQETQYF	TGTGCCAGCAGTTTATACGACAGAGTCCAAGAGACCCAGTACTTC
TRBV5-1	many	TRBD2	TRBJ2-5	CASSWTSGLQETQYF	TGCGCCAGCAGCTGGACTAGCGGGCTTCAAGAGACCCAGTACTTC
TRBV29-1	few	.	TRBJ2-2	CSVGKVAGELFF	TGCAGCGTGGGCAAAGTCGCCGGGGAGCTGTTTTTT
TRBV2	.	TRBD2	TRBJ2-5	CASSGTSGATPQYF	TGTGCCAGCAGCGGGACTAGCGGGGCCACCCCCCAGTACTTC
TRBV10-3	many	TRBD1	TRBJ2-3	CAIRDRGTDTQYF	TGTGCCATCAGGGACAGGGGCACAGATACGCAGTATTTT
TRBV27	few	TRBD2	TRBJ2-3	CASSPLGAAGGTDTQYF	TGTGCCAGCAGTCCCCTAGGGGCAGCGGGGGGCACAGATACGCAGTATTTT
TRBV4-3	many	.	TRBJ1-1	CASSQDLTMNTEAFF	TGCGCCAGCAGCCAAGATTTGACCATGAACACTGAAGCTTTCTTT
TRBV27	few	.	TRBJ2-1	CASKGGSPYNEQFF	TGTGCCAGCAAAGGGGGGAGTCCCTACAATGAGCAGTTCTTC
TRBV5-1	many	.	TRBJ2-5	CASSLDQETQYF	TGCGCCAGCAGCTTGGACCAAGAGACCCAGTACTTC
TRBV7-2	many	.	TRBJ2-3	CASSFRLGPDTQYF	TGTGCCAGCAGCTTTAGATTGGGCCCAGATACGCAGTATTTT
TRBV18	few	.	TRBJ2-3	CASSPTGNRDTQYF	TGTGCCAGCTCACCAACAGGGAACAGGGATACGCAGTATTTT
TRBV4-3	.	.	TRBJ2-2	CASSQDFGVGGELFF	TGCGCCAGCAGCCAAGATTTCGGGGTTGGCGGGGAGCTGTTTTTT
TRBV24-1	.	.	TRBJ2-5	CATSDFAETQETQYF	TGTGCCACCAGTGATTTCGCGGAGACCCAAGAGACCCAGTACTTC
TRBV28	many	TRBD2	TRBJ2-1	CASKGSGGSSYNEQFF	TGTGCCAGCAAGGGGAGCGGGGGGAGCTCCTACAATGAGCAGTTCTTC
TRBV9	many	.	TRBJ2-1	CASSVDPGPNEQFF	TGTGCCAGCAGCGTGGATCCAGGGCCCAATGAGCAGTTCTTC
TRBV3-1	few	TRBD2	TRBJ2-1	CASSFRLAGRSYNEQFF	TGTGCCAGCAGCTTCCGACTAGCGGGTAGGTCCTACAATGAGCAGTTCTTC
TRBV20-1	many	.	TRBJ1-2	CSARRGSYGYTF	TGCAGTGCTAGACGCGGGTCCTATGGCTACACCTTC
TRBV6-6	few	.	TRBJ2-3	CASSYSARYTDTQYF	TGTGCCAGCAGTTACTCGGCAAGATACACAGATACGCAGTATTTT